This TCR beta chain came from a study of CD8 T cells in Susac syndrome. Study overall: Active disease was present in roughly 6 of the sequenced Susac syndrome patients, and remission in fewer than 10.

In blood CD8+ and CD4+ T cells, TCR beta underwent sequencing. TEMRA cells were FACS-enriched, with CD8+ and CD4+ T cells isolated negatively. The ends were cut back, 0 bases at V and 11 bases at J, with 13 bases in the middle. The germline V gene has CDR1 SNHLY and CDR2 FYNNEI. The CDR3 loop spans 13 amino acids. RNA amounts of about 0.5 to 1 ug underwent reverse transcription with random hexamers. It was immunoSEQ multiplex PCR that amplified TCR beta CDR3 across 54 Vbeta and 13 Jbeta. TCRdb reprocessed the immunoSEQ multiplex PCR reads via MiXCR and lists one record per CDR3 protein. The data contain under 200,000 distinct CDR3 sequences, 94% of them singletons.

This TCR was recovered from a human donor with Susac syndrome. Material: CD4+ T cells from PBMCs. The chain uses TRBV2 and TRBJ1-1; no firm D call. The DNA for the CDR3 is TGTGCCAGCAGTGAAGCGTCGCAGGATAAGGCTTTCTTT. This sequence encodes CASSEASQDKAFF.